The clone carrying this T cell receptor (beta chain) came up a few times. The germline V and J ends were trimmed by 1 base and 7 bases, with 4 bases remaining between them. Germline CDR1 reads SGHAT; CDR2 reads FQNNGV. The CDR3 is 12 amino acids. Constant-region reverse primers amplified full-length variable regions, followed by semi-nested Nested Universal Primer A PCR. In TCRdb, the 5' RACE reads were re-called with MiXCR into one record per CDR3 protein. Here the sample spans 53,000 or so distinct CDR3 sequences, approximately 23% being singletons. The genes are TRBV11-2 and TRBJ2-2; D unresolved. Sequencing was carried out using tumor-infiltrating naive CD4+ T cells sorted from the breast tumor. Subset specified: naive CD4+ T cells, CD4+CD45RA+CD25-. This receptor was taken from a female donor with breast cancer. As DNA, the CDR3 is TGTGCCAGCAGCTTAGTCGTCGGGGAGCTGTTTTTT. It encodes CASSLVVGELFF.